This TCR beta chain stems from a study of cytomegalovirus exposure and HLA in healthy donors. Donors were ostensibly healthy at sampling, although undocumented immune exposures were probable. The PCR employed 60 Vbeta primers together with 13 Jbeta primers. Sequenced by immunoSEQ multiplex PCR; TCRdb stores in-frame clones only, minus some. This repertoire includes about 88,000 clones. Deletions cut 10 bases from V and 0 bases from J, with 11 bases between. The germline V gene encodes CDR1 ENHRY and CDR2 SYGVKD. The CDR3 spans 13 residues. The chain employs TRBV10-3 and TRBJ2-3; no clear D. The TCR was taken from a girl aged 10 to 17 in good health and CMV-seropositive. Sequenced input: PBMCs. The CDR3 spells CATKARSTDTQYF. CDR3 DNA: TGTGCCACAAAAGCCCGAAGCACAGATACGCAGTATTTT.